These 31 T cell receptor beta chains originate from one sample sequenced in a study of PD-L1 blockade in urothelial cancer. Assay used: immunoSEQ multiplex PCR; TCRdb lists only in-frame clones, some missing. The repertoire holds 35,000 or so clones, with 65% to 85% as singletons. Sequencing used PBMCs, obtained around atezolizumab (anti-PD-L1) treatment. The receptors shown here come from a man in his 60s with urothelial cancer.

V is TRBV5-5 and J is TRBJ1-3; the match to TRBD1 covers 8 bases. V was clipped by 5 bases and J by 0 bases; unmatched bases: 7. CDR3 size: 16 residues. Germline loops: CDR1 SGHKS, CDR2 YYEKEE (reference sequence). CDR3 loop: CASSFRGQGSGNTIYF. CDR3 coding DNA: TGTGCCAGCAGTTTTCGAGGACAGGGCTCTGGAAACACCATATATTTT.

This chain joins TRBV19 and TRBJ1-6, with 7 nucleotides matching TRBD1. J gave up 5 bases and V 8 bases, and 6 bases lay outside the gene matches. The length of the CDR3 is 14 residues. The germline V gene encodes CDR1 LNHDA and CDR2 SQIVND (reference sequence). CDR3 DNA: TGTGCCAGTGCTTCCGGGACAGATAATTCACCCCTCCACTTT. Translating it yields CASASGTDNSPLHF.

The genes are TRBV19 and TRBJ1-4, with 9 bases identical to TRBD1. Germline CDR1 is LNHDA and CDR2 is SQIVND (reference sequence). Trimming at V came to 4 bases and at J to 0 bases, leaving 6 bases not matched to a gene. This CDR3 has 17 amino acids. The chain's CDR3 is CASSSTGGPATNEKLFF. Here the CDR3 DNA reads TGTGCCAGTAGTAGTACAGGGGGCCCAGCAACTAATGAAAAACTGTTTTTT.

The V call is TRBV9, the J call TRBJ2-1; 7 positions agree with TRBD1. The CDR3 totals 15 residues. CDR1 and CDR2 from the germline V gene are SGDLS and YYNGEE. The V and J ends lost 4 bases and 2 bases, in that order; junction bases with no gene match: 6. The CDR3 DNA is TGTGCCAGCAGCATCTCCGGGACAGCCTACAATGAGCAGTTCTTC. Residues: CASSISGTAYNEQFF.

The rearrangement joins TRBV19 to TRBJ1-1; D gene unclear. Trimming cost V 0 bases and J 8 bases, with 13 bases left between them. Per the germline V gene, CDR1 is LNHDA and CDR2 is SQIVND (reference sequence). This CDR3 spans 14 amino acids. The CDR3 DNA is TGTGCCAGTAGTATAGATAGATTCTCCGGGGAAGCTTTCTTT. Its translation is CASSIDRFSGEAFF. The entire variable domain, with the rest obtained from reference TRBV19 and TRBJ1-1, is as follows: DGGITQSPKYLFRKEGQNVTLSCEQNLNHDAMYWYRQDPGQGLRLIYYSQIVNDFQKGDIAEGYSVSREKKESFPLTVTSAQKNPTAFYLCASSIDRFSGEAFFGQGTRLTVV.

The J gene is TRBJ1-2, the V gene TRBV19; 8 bases align to TRBD1. The CDR3 totals 15 residues. V lost 5 bases and J lost 5; bases outside the gene matches: 10. Germline V CDR1 and CDR2: LNHDA, SQIVND (reference sequence). CDR3 in amino acids: CASSPGQGREYGYTF. CDR3 sequence (DNA): TGTGCCAGTAGTCCCGGACAGGGACGAGAATATGGCTACACCTTC.

The rearrangement joins TRBV19 to TRBJ2-3, with 7 bases matching TRBD1. The CDR3 length is 17 residues. Looked up from germline, CDR1 is LNHDA and CDR2 is SQIVND (reference sequence). V gave up 5 bases and J gave up 0 bases; unmatched junction bases: 11. The CDR3 is CASSFFGTESSTDTQYF. The CDR3 DNA reads TGTGCCAGTAGTTTTTTTGGGACAGAGTCGAGCACAGATACGCAGTATTTT. Supplemented by reference TRBV19 and TRBJ2-3, the full variable domain reads DGGITQSPKYLFRKEGQNVTLSCEQNLNHDAMYWYRQDPGQGLRLIYYSQIVNDFQKGDIAEGYSVSREKKESFPLTVTSAQKNPTAFYLCASSFFGTESSTDTQYFGPGTRLTVL.

The chain couples TRBV11-2 to TRBJ1-5, with TRBD1 as a possible D gene (5 bases). V was shortened by 3 bases and J by 1 base, with 7 bases between the two germline ends. The CDR3 length is 14 residues. The germline CDR1 and CDR2 sequences are SGHAT and FQNNGV. CDR3 in DNA: TGTGCCAGCAGCTTCGGGGGGAGCAATCAGCCCCAGCATTTT. It translates to CASSFGGSNQPQHF.

The gene calls are TRBV28 and TRBJ2-3; D is possibly TRBD1 (6 bases). The CDR3 sequence is 15 residues long. V lost 2 bases and J 3 bases, leaving 12 bases between the germline ends. Germline-derived CDR1 and CDR2 are MDHEN and SYDVKM. CDR3 sequence reads: CASSLGTRATDTQYF. The CDR3 region has the DNA TGTGCCAGCAGTTTAGGGACACGTGCGACAGATACGCAGTATTTT.

This chain connects TRBV2 to TRBJ2-3; 7 bases agree with TRBD2. In germline, CDR1 is SNHLY, CDR2 FYNNEI. V was pared by 6 bases and J by 4 bases, with 1 base of the junction left unmatched. The CDR3 has 12 residues. The CDR3 coding sequence is TGTGCCAGCAGACGGGAGGCAGATACGCAGTATTTT. Its translation is CASRREADTQYF.

This sequence joins TRBV19 and TRBJ1-1; D perhaps matches TRBD1 (6 bases). Trimming left V 3 bases short and J 1 base short, with 9 bases between. The CDR3 contains 14 residues. Germline lookup yields CDR1 LNHDA and CDR2 SQIVND (reference sequence). The CDR3 here is CASSIQQGNTEAFF. CDR3 sequence (DNA): TGTGCCAGTAGTATCCAACAGGGGAACACTGAAGCTTTCTTT.

The chain is built from TRBV5-6 and TRBJ1-2, with 9 positions matching TRBD1. After removal of 6 bases from V and 5 bases from J, the junction contained 8 bases not matched to a gene. The CDR3 loop spans 14 amino acids. Germline loops: CDR1 SGHDT, CDR2 YYEEEE. In DNA, the CDR3 is TGTGCCAGCACCCTGTGGGGGACAGGGTATGGCTACACCTTC. Encoded protein: CASTLWGTGYGYTF.

The chain uses TRBV2 and TRBJ2-3; a weak D match, TRBD1 (6 bases). The V and J ends lost 5 bases and 4 bases respectively, with 10 bases between them. This CDR3 spans 13 amino acids. Per germline, CDR1 SNHLY and CDR2 FYNNEI. The CDR3 DNA follows: TGTGCCAGCAGTCGACAGGAGGCAGATACGCAGTATTTT. Amino acid sequence: CASSRQEADTQYF.

This chain connects TRBV27 to TRBJ2-7; 10 positions match TRBD2. This CDR3 is built from 15 residues. Germline V lookup: CDR1 MNHEY, CDR2 SMNVEV (reference sequence). Trimming removed 3 bases from V and 5 bases from J; junction bases left unmatched: 7. In DNA form, the CDR3 reads TGTGCCAGCAGTTTTACGGCTAGCGGGAGCCACGAGCAGTACTTC. Protein sequence: CASSFTASGSHEQYF.

The CDR3 DNA sequence: TGCGCCAGCAGTCCGGGACAACAAGAGACCCAGTACTTC. Its translation is CASSPGQQETQYF. J is TRBJ2-5 and V is TRBV10-2; the D gene is possibly TRBD1 (6 bases). CDR3 size: 13 residues. The V end lost 5 bases, the J end lost 2 bases, and 9 bases lay between the germline ends. The germline V gene encodes CDR1 WSHSY and CDR2 SAAADI.

V usage is TRBV5-4 and J usage is TRBJ2-5, with TRBD1 identical over 8 bases. J gave up 4 bases and V 4 bases, and 9 bases lay outside the gene matches. Germline CDR1 reads SGHNT; CDR2 reads YYREEE (reference sequence). The CDR3 is 15 residues long. The CDR3 DNA follows: TGTGCCAGCAGCAGGCCGGGACAGGTCGCAGAGACCCAGTACTTC. Translating gives CASSRPGQVAETQYF.

The chain combines TRBV28 with TRBJ1-1; the D is unclear. The CDR3 consists of 14 residues. CDR1 and CDR2 from the germline V gene are MDHEN and SYDVKM. V lost 3 bases to trimming and J lost 1 base, with 9 bases between them. CDR3: CASSFLTPNTEAFF. Written as DNA, the CDR3 is TGTGCCAGCAGTTTTTTGACTCCGAACACTGAAGCTTTCTTT.

This chain links TRBV5-1 with TRBJ1-2, with D perhaps matching TRBD1 (5 bases). CDR3 length: 14 amino acids. Germline V gene lookup returns CDR1 SGHRS and CDR2 YFSETQ. V dropped 6 bases and J dropped 3 bases, with 15 bases sitting between them. The CDR3 here is CASTPGGVYYGYTF. Written as DNA, the CDR3 is TGCGCCAGCACCCCTGGGGGGGTTTACTATGGCTACACCTTC. Full variable domain (outside the CDR3, taken from reference TRBV5-1 and TRBJ1-2): KAGVTQTPRYLIKTRGQQVTLSCSPISGHRSVSWYQQTPGQGLQFLFEYFSETQRNKGNFPGRFSGRQFSNSRSEMNVSTLELGDSALYLCASTPGGVYYGYTFGSGTRLTVV.

The chain couples TRBV5-6 to TRBJ2-7; D uncertain. The V gene lost 0 bases and the J gene lost 3 bases, with 7 bases spanning the gap. This CDR3 comprises 13 residues. Germline V lookup: CDR1 SGHDT, CDR2 YYEEEE. For the CDR3, the DNA is TGTGCCAGCAGCTTGGGATACAGCTACGAGCAGTACTTC. Residues: CASSLGYSYEQYF.

The chain employs TRBV29-1 and TRBJ2-7; 11 bases line up with TRBD2. The CDR3 spans 15 residues. Germline assignment: CDR1 SQVTM and CDR2 ANQGSEA. The V gene end was trimmed by 6 bases and the J gene end by 0 bases; junction bases not matched to a gene: 7. The CDR3 DNA sequence: TGCAGCGTCCTACGACTAGCGGGAATCTCCTACGAGCAGTACTTC. Translated, it gives CSVLRLAGISYEQYF.

In DNA, the CDR3 is TGTGCCAGCAGCAAAGTAGTGGGAGTGCCCTACGAGCAGTACTTC. This translates into CASSKVVGVPYEQYF. V gene TRBV21-1 combines with J gene TRBJ2-7; the listed D gene, TRBD2, was not tested against the DNA. TRBV21-1 is an annotated pseudogene. The CDR3 sequence is 15 residues long.

This chain links TRBV28 with TRBJ2-6, with 13 positions matching TRBD2. The germline V gene encodes CDR1 MDHEN and CDR2 SYDVKM. The CDR3 is made up of 19 amino acids. V lost 8 bases, J lost 0 bases, and 10 bases stayed unmatched. The CDR3, as DNA: TGTGCCAGCCAGACTACCGGACTAGCGGGAGTCTCTGGGGCCAACGTCCTGACTTTC. Translating gives CASQTTGLAGVSGANVLTF.

The chain links TRBV6-5 to TRBJ1-5; tentatively, D is TRBD1 (5 bases). The CDR3 contains 15 residues. Germline V gene data show CDR1 as MNHEY and CDR2 as SVGAGI. Between the trimmed V and J ends, which lost 2 bases and 7 bases, there was a span of 15 bases. CDR3: CASSYGWGDDQPQHF. CDR3 DNA: TGTGCCAGCAGTTACGGGTGGGGGGACGACCAGCCCCAGCATTTT.

This clone was counted a single time. This rearrangement joins TRBV15 to TRBJ2-5; 12 bases are a match to TRBD1. Per the germline V gene, CDR1 is LNHNV and CDR2 is YYDKDF (reference sequence). V shed 4 bases, J shed 4 bases, and the junction held 13 bases outside the gene matches. This CDR3 has 18 residues. CDR3 DNA: TGTGCCACCAGCACGGGAAGAGGAGGGACAGGGGGCTTAGAGACCCAGTACTTC. Protein product: CATSTGRGGTGGLETQYF.

This chain joins TRBV7-8 and TRBJ2-2; 9 nucleotides line up with TRBD1. CDR1 and CDR2 (germline): SGHVS, FQNEAQ. The CDR3 covers 15 residues. Germline trimming cut 1 base from V and 5 bases from J; bases unmatched to any gene: 2. The CDR3 coding sequence is TGTGCCAGCAGCTTAGTCGGGACAGGGACCGGGGAGCTGTTTTTT. This codes for CASSLVGTGTGELFF.

This clone was counted once. This sequence joins TRBV11-2 and TRBJ2-5, with 7 bases fitting TRBD1. The germline CDR1 and CDR2 sequences are SGHAT and FQNNGV. This CDR3 spans 15 amino acids. Trimming at V came to 7 bases and at J to 1 base, leaving 9 bases not matched to a gene. This chain's CDR3 is CASTSVTGPQETQYF. The CDR3, as DNA: TGTGCCAGCACCTCCGTGACAGGGCCCCAAGAGACCCAGTACTTC.

The chain combines TRBV2 with TRBJ1-2; D is ambiguous. With 8 bases removed from V and 8 bases from J, the gap between germline ends came to 15 bases. The CDR3 contains 12 residues. Germline CDR1 and CDR2: SNHLY and FYNNEI. Written as DNA, the CDR3 is TGTGCCAGCCTCAGCGGATCTCTGGGCTACACCTTC. Protein: CASLSGSLGYTF.

The V and J genes are TRBV19 and TRBJ2-2, with TRBD2 identical over 10 bases. Per germline, CDR1 LNHDA and CDR2 SQIVND (reference sequence). This CDR3 comprises 17 residues. V lost 5 bases to trimming and J lost 4 bases; unmatched junction nucleotides: 10. This CDR3 is CASSSILAGVITGELFF. CDR3 sequence (DNA): TGTGCCAGTAGTTCCATCCTAGCGGGAGTTATCACCGGGGAGCTGTTTTTT. Variable domain in full (rest from reference TRBV19 and TRBJ2-2): DGGITQSPKYLFRKEGQNVTLSCEQNLNHDAMYWYRQDPGQGLRLIYYSQIVNDFQKGDIAEGYSVSREKKESFPLTVTSAQKNPTAFYLCASSSILAGVITGELFFGEGSRLTVL.

The V gene is TRBV5-1, the J gene TRBJ2-7; TRBD2 matches 13 bases. Per the germline V gene, CDR1 is SGHRS and CDR2 is YFSETQ. The CDR3 totals 16 residues. The J segment lost 3 bases and the V segment lost 0 bases, leaving 3 bases of the junction unmatched. CDR3 nucleotides: TGCGCCAGCAGCTTGGGTGGGACTAGCGGGGTCTACGAGCAGTACTTC. Translated, it gives CASSLGGTSGVYEQYF.

This chain links TRBV4-3 with TRBJ1-1; no reliable D call. Germline lookup yields CDR1 LGHNA and CDR2 YSLEER. This CDR3 is built from 15 residues. V lost 0 bases, J lost 0 bases, and 8 bases lay in between. The CDR3 sequence is CASSQDRGMNTEAFF. CDR3 nucleotide sequence: TGCGCCAGCAGCCAAGATCGCGGGATGAACACTGAAGCTTTCTTT.

The chain is built from TRBV10-3 and TRBJ2-3; 7 positions match TRBD2. Germline lookup yields CDR1 ENHRY and CDR2 SYGVKD. CDR3 size: 16 residues. After removal of 9 bases from V and 0 bases from J, the junction contained 12 bases not matched to a gene. CDR3 protein: CAIKSGTKGSTDTQYF. CDR3 coding DNA: TGTGCCATAAAATCCGGGACTAAGGGAAGCACAGATACGCAGTATTTT.